This T cell receptor beta chain was recorded in a study of shared clonotypes between healthy human individuals. Points from the study as a whole: Compared with memory subsets, naive subsets generally had larger estimated richness.

The table came from immunoSEQ multiplex PCR; TCRdb's copy has only in-frame clones and leaves some out. The repertoire holds about 980,000 clones, with 70% to 85% as singletons. The CDR3 has 12 amino acids. Germline-derived CDR1 and CDR2 are SGHTA and FQGNSA. The J segment lost 3 bases and the V segment lost 7 bases, leaving 2 bases of the junction unmatched. Concerning this clone itself: The target antigen is unknown.

This sequence originates from a man aged 18 to 30 in good health. Sequencing was carried out using memory CD4+ T cells sorted from blood. Subset given: CD45RA-negative fraction. V gene TRBV7-2 combines with J gene TRBJ1-2; 7 bases fit TRBD1. DNA of the CDR3: TGTGCCAGCACCGACAGGGACTATGGCTACACCTTC. Translating it yields CASTDRDYGYTF.